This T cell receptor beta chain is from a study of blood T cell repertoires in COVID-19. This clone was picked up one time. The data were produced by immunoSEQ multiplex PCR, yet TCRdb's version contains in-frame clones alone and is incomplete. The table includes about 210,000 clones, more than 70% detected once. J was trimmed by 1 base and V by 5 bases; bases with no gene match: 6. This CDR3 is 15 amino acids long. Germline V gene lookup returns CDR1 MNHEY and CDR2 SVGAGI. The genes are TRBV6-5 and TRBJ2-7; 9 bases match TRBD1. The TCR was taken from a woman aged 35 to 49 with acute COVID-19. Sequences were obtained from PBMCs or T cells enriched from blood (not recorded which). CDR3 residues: CASSKPQGASYEQYF. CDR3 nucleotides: TGTGCCAGCAGTAAACCACAGGGGGCTTCCTACGAGCAGTACTTC.